This T cell receptor beta chain emerged from a study of CD4 T cells in relation to SARS-CoV-2 and coronaviruses. Remarks on this clone: No antigen is known for it.

Whole-study results and caveats: Crossreactivity was assessed only for spike protein, not other viral proteins.

Method: immunoSEQ multiplex PCR; TCRdb's copy keeps in-frame clones and lacks some. Of roughly 57,000 clones listed, roughly 88% are singletons. The CDR3 has 14 amino acids. V shed 1 base, J shed 1 base, and the junction held 1 base outside the gene matches. CDR1 is SGHDN, CDR2 FVKESK, per germline. CD4+ T cells from unexposed donors were obtained before the COVID-19 pandemic (2011-2018). Naive and memory CD4+ T cells were separated from cryopreserved PBMCs. The sample comprised memory CD4+ T cells from PBMCs. The clonotype was recovered from a human donor in good health. The chain couples TRBV14 to TRBJ2-7; 7 bases fit TRBD2. CDR3 in amino acids: CASSQVGRSYEQYF. The CDR3 bases are TGTGCCAGCAGCCAAGTCGGGAGGTCCTACGAGCAGTACTTC.